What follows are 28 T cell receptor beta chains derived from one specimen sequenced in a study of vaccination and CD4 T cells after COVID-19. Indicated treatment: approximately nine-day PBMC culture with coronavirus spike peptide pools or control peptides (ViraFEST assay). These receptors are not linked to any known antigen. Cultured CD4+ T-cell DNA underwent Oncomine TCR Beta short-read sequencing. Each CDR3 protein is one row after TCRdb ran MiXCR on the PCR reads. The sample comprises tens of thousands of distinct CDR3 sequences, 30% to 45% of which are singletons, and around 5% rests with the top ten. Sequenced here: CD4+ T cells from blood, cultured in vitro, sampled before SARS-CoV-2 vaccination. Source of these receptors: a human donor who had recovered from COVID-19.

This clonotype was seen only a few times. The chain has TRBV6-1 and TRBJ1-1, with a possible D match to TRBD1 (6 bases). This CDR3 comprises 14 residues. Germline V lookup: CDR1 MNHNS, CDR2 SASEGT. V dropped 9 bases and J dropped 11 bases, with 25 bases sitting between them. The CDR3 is CASSLGQQAFGAFF. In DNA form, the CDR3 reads TGTGCCAGTTCCTTAGGACAGCAGGCGTTCGGGGCTTTCTTT.

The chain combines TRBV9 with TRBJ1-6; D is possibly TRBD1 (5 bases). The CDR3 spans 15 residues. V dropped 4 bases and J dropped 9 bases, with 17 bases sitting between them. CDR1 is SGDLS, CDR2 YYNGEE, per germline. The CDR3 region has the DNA TGTGCCAGCAGCCGGACCGGGACGGAGGGTTCACCCCTCCACTTT. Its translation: CASSRTGTEGSPLHF.

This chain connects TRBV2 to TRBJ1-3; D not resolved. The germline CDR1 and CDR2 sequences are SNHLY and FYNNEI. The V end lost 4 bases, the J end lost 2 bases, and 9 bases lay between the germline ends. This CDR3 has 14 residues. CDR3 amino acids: CASSVTAAGNTIYF. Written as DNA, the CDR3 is TGTGCCAGCAGTGTTACGGCAGCTGGAAACACCATATATTTT.

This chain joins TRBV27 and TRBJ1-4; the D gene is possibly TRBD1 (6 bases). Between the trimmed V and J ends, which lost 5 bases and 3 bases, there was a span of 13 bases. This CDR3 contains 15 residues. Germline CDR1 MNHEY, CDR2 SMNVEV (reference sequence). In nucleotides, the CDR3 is TGTGCCAGCAGTCCTACAGGGAGAGCTAATGAAAAACTGTTTTTT. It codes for CASSPTGRANEKLFF.

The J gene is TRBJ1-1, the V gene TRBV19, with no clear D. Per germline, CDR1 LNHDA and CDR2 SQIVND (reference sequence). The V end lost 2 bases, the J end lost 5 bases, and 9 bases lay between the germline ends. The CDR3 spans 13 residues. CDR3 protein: CASSISVWTEAFF. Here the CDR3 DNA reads TGTGCCAGTAGTATAAGTGTTTGGACTGAAGCTTTCTTT.

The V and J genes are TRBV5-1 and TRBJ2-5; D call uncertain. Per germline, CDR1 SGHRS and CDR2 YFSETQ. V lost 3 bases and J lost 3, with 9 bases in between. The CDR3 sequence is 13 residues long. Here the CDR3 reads CASSSSWEETQYF. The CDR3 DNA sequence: TGCGCCAGCAGCTCGTCTTGGGAAGAGACCCAGTACTTC.

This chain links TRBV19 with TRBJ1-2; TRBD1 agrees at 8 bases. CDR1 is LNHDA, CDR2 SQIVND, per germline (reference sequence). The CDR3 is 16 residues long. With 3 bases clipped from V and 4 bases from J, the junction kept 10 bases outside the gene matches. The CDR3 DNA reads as TGTGCCAGTAGTATCTCGCCGGGACAGGCCCCCTATGGCTACACCTTC. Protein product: CASSISPGQAPYGYTF.

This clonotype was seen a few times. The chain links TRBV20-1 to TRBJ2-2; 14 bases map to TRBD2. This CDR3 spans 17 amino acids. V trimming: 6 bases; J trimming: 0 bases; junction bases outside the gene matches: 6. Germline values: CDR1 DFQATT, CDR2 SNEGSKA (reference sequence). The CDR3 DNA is TGCAGTGCGCCTAGGACTAGCGGGAGGACGAACACCGGGGAGCTGTTTTTT. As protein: CSAPRTSGRTNTGELFF.

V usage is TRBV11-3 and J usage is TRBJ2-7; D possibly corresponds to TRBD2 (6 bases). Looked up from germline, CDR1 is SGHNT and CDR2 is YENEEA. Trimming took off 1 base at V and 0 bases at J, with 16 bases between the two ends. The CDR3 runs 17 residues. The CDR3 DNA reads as TGTGCCAGCAGCTTAGTTCTTGGGACTTCCAGCTCCTACGAGCAGTACTTC. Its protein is CASSLVLGTSSSYEQYF. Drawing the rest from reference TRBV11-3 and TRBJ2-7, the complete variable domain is EAGVVQSPRYKIIEKKQPVAFWCNPISGHNTLYWYLQNLGQGPELLIRYENEEAVDDSQLPKDRFSAERLKGVDSTLKIQPAELGDSAVYLCASSLVLGTSSSYEQYFGPGTRLTVT.

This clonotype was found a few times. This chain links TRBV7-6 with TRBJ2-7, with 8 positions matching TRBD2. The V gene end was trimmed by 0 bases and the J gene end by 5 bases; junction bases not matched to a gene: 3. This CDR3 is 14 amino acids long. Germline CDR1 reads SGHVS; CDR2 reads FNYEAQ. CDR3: CASSLASGGNEQYF. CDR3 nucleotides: TGTGCCAGCAGCTTAGCCTCGGGGGGGAACGAGCAGTACTTC.

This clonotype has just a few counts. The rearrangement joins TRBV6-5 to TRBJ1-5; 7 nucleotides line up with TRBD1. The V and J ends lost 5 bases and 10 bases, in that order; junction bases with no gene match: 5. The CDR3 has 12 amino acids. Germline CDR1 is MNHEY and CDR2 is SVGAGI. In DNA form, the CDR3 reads TGTGCCAGCAGTACTCGACAGGGCCCCCAGCATTTT. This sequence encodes CASSTRQGPQHF.

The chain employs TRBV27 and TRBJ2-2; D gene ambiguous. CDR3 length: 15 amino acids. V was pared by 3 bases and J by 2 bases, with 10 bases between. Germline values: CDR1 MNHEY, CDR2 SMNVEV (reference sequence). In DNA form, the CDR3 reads TGTGCCAGCAGTTTCGTGACCCCAAACACCGGGGAGCTGTTTTTT. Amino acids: CASSFVTPNTGELFF.

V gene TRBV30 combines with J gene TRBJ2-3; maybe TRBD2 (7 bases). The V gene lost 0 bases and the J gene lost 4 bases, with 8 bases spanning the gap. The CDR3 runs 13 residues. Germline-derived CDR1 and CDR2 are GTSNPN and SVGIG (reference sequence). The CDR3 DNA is TGTGCCTGGAGTGTAGGGGGGGCAGATACGCAGTATTTT. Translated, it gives CAWSVGGADTQYF.

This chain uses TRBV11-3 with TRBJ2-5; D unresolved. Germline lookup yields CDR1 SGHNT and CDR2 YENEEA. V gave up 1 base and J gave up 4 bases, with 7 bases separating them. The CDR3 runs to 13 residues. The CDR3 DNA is TGTGCCAGCAGCTTAGCTGGAGTAGAGACCCAGTACTTC. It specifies CASSLAGVETQYF.

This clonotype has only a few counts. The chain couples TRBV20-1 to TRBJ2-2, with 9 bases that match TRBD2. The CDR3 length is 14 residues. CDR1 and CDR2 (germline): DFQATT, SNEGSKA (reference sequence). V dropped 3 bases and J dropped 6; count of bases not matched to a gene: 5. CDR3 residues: CSASAGGRAGELFF. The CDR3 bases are TGCAGTGCTAGCGCGGGAGGGAGGGCCGGGGAGCTGTTTTTT.

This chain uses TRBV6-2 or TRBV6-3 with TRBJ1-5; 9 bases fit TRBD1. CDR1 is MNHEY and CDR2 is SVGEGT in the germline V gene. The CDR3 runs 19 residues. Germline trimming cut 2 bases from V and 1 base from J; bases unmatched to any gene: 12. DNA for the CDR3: TGTGCCAGCAGTTACCTAATACAACAGGGGGCCTTGAGCAATCAGCCCCAGCATTTT. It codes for CASSYLIQQGALSNQPQHF.

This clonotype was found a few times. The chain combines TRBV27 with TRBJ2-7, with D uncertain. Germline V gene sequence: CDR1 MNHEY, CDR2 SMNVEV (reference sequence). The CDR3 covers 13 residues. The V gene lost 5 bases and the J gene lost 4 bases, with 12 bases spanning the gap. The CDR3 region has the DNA TGTGCCAGCAGTCCCCTGGTCGGATACGAGCAGTACTTC. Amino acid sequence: CASSPLVGYEQYF.

The CDR3 reads CASSRSRDTGELFF. Here the CDR3 DNA reads TGTGCCAGTAGTAGGTCGCGGGACACCGGGGAGCTGTTTTTT. The J gene is TRBJ2-2, the V gene TRBV19; D possibly corresponds to TRBD2 (5 bases). The CDR3 consists of 14 residues. Germline V CDR1 and CDR2: LNHDA, SQIVND (reference sequence). The V and J ends lost 4 bases and 3 bases respectively, with 9 bases between them.

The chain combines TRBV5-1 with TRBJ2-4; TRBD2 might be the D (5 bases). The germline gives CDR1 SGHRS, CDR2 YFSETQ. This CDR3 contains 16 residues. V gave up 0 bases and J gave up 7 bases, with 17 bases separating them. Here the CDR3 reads CASSLGGKALENIQYF. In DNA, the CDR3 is TGCGCCAGCAGCTTGGGAGGGAAAGCGCTAGAGAACATTCAGTACTTC.

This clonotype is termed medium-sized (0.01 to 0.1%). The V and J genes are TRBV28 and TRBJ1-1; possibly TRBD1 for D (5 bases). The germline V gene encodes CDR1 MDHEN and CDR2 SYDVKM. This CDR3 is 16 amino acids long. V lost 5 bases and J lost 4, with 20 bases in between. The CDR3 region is CASSPPGLGRGTEAFF. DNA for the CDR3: TGTGCCAGCAGTCCGCCGGGGTTGGGTAGGGGCACTGAAGCTTTCTTT.

As DNA, the CDR3 is TGTGCCAGTAAAGTCCCACACTCTGGGGCCAACGTCCTGACTTTC. Its protein product is CASKVPHSGANVLTF. The rearrangement uses TRBV19 and TRBJ2-6, with no clear D. CDR3 length: 15 amino acids. Germline V lookup: CDR1 LNHDA, CDR2 SQIVND (reference sequence). Trimming pared 7 bases from V and 0 bases from J, leaving 10 bases between.

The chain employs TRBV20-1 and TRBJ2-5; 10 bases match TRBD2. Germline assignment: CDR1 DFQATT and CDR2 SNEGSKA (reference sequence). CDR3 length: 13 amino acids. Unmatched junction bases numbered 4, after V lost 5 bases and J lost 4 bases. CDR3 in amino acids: CSASLAGRETQYF. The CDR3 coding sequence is TGCAGTGCTTCACTAGCGGGACGAGAGACCCAGTACTTC.

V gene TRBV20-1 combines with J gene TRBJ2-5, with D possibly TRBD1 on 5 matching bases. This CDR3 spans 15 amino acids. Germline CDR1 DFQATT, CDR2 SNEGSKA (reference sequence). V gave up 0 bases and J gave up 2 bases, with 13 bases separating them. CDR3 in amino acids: CSARDARVVQETQYF. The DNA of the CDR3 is TGCAGTGCTAGAGATGCCAGGGTAGTACAAGAGACCCAGTACTTC.

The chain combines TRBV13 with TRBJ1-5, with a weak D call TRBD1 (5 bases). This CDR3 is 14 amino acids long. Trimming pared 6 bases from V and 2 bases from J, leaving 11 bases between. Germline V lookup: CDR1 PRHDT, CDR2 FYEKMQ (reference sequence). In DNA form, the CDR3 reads TGTGCCAGCAGAAAGTCGGGGCGCAATCAGCCCCAGCATTTT. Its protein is CASRKSGRNQPQHF. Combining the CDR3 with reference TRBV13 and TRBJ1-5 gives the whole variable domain AAGVIQSPRHLIKEKRETATLKCYPIPRHDTVYWYQQGPGQDPQFLISFYEKMQSDKGSIPDRFSAQQFSDYHSELNMSSLELGDSALYFCASRKSGRNQPQHFGDGTRLSIL.

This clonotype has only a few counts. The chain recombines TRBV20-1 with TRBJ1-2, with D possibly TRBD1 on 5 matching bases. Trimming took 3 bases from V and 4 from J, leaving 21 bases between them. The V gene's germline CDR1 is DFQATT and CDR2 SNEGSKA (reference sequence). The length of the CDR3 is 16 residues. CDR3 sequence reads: CSASWELQKGPYGYTF. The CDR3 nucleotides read TGCAGTGCTAGCTGGGAACTCCAAAAGGGGCCCTATGGCTACACCTTC.

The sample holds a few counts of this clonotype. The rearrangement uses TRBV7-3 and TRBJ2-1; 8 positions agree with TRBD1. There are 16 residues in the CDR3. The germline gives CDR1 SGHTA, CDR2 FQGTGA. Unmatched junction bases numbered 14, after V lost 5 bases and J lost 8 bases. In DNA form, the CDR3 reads TGTGCCAGCAGCCTCGCCGGGACAGGTCTACGGGATGAGCAGTTCTTC. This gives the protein CASSLAGTGLRDEQFF.

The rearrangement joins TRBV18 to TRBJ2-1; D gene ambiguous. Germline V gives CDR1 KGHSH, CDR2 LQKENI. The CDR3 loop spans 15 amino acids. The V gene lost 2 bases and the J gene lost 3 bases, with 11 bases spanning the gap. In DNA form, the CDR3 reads TGTGCCAGCTCACCATTGGTGGCTAACTACAATGAGCAGTTCTTC. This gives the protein CASSPLVANYNEQFF.

The CDR3 DNA follows: TGTGCCAGCAGTGAATCAGGACAGGGCAGGGAAAAACTGTTTTTT. Its translation is CASSESGQGREKLFF. The rearrangement joins TRBV28 to TRBJ1-4; TRBD1 matches 8 bases. This CDR3 region has 15 residues. Germline V lookup: CDR1 MDHEN, CDR2 SYDVKM. After removal of 5 bases from V and 8 bases from J, the junction contained 10 bases not matched to a gene.